This passage covers 14 T cell receptor beta chains from one sample sequenced in a study of Graves' ophthalmopathy and Graves' hyperthyroidism. Amplification from RNA transcripts yielded the TCR beta CDR3 regions. HTBI primers served in a first-round RT-PCR, which a second-round multiplex PCR followed. MiXCR, run by TCRdb on the multiplex PCR reads, gives a single entry per CDR3 protein. The table lists roughly 610,000 distinct CDR3 sequences, 22% of them singletons, with around 7% in the top ten. The sequenced material came from peripheral blood. The source is a woman aged 18-29 years with stable Graves' hyperthyroidism. Some clones in this sample may be carry-over from other donors' samples.

This clonotype has at least ten counts. The chain carries TRBV28 and TRBJ2-7, with 9 bases aligning to TRBD2. V lost 6 bases and J lost 2; bases outside the gene matches: 14. The CDR3 is made up of 17 amino acids. Germline CDR1 is MDHEN and CDR2 is SYDVKM. Here the CDR3 DNA reads TGTGCCAGCAGCCTGGGCGGGGGGGCTTTCACCCCCTACGAGCAGTACTTC. This translates into CASSLGGGAFTPYEQYF.

This chain joins TRBV27 and TRBJ1-5; no definite D call. CDR3 length: 13 residues. Germline V CDR1 and CDR2: MNHEY, SMNVEV (reference sequence). V lost 0 bases, J lost 6 bases, and 6 bases lay in between. The CDR3 bases are TGTGCCAGCAGTTTATCGGCATTTCAGCCCCAGCATTTT. This translates into CASSLSAFQPQHF.

This clonotype was counted ten times or more. As DNA, the CDR3 is TGCAGTGCTAGTGAGTATAGCAATCAGCCCCAGCATTTT. Amino acid sequence: CSASEYSNQPQHF. The chain has TRBV20-1 and TRBJ1-5; D is unclear. This CDR3 is 13 amino acids long. Germline CDR1 and CDR2: DFQATT and SNEGSKA (reference sequence). Trimming stripped 3 bases from V and 0 bases from J, with 6 bases between.

In this sample, this clonotype turned up many times. This sequence joins TRBV20-1 and TRBJ1-1, with D possibly matching TRBD1 (6 bases). The CDR3 covers 14 residues. CDR1 and CDR2 from the germline V gene are DFQATT and SNEGSKA (reference sequence). Deletions cut 3 bases from V and 0 bases from J, with 11 bases between. CDR3 sequence (DNA): TGCAGTGCTAGGGACAGCAACTTGAACACTGAAGCTTTCTTT. Protein sequence: CSARDSNLNTEAFF.

The chain carries TRBV19 and TRBJ2-2, with D possibly TRBD1 on 5 matching bases. From germline, CDR1 is LNHDA and CDR2 SQIVND (reference sequence). The CDR3 contains 13 residues. Trimming shortened V by 10 bases and J by 1 base, and 10 bases separated the two germline ends. CDR3 sequence: CATTTVNTGELFF. The CDR3 DNA reads as TGTGCCACCACGACAGTGAACACCGGGGAGCTGTTTTTT.

The CDR3 loop is CASRQQAENTEAFF. As DNA, the CDR3 is TGTGCCAGCAGACAACAGGCAGAGAACACTGAAGCTTTCTTT. This chain joins TRBV12-3 or TRBV12-4 and TRBJ1-1, with D perhaps TRBD1 (5 bases). This CDR3 has 14 amino acids. V was clipped by 6 bases and J by 1 base, with 12 bases between them.

This clonotype was detected many times. This chain joins TRBV20-1 and TRBJ2-7; perhaps TRBD2 as D (8 bases). The CDR3 sequence is 15 residues long. Germline V gene lookup returns CDR1 DFQATT and CDR2 SNEGSKA (reference sequence). Between the trimmed V and J ends, which lost 7 bases and 3 bases, there was a span of 22 bases. CDR3 sequence (DNA): TGCAGTGGTACGCCGGGGGGGACAGCCCACTACGAGCAGTACTTC. This codes for CSGTPGGTAHYEQYF.

This clonotype was counted a few times. The J gene is TRBJ2-5, the V gene TRBV6-1; perhaps TRBD2 as D (7 bases). The germline V and J ends were trimmed by 10 bases and 5 bases, with 20 bases remaining between them. The CDR3 has 14 amino acids. Per germline, CDR1 MNHNS and CDR2 SASEGT. CDR3 bases: TGTGCCACCACCCGGGGGGCAGGGTTCGAGACCCAGTACTTC. Amino acid sequence: CATTRGAGFETQYF.

This clonotype occurred many times. The rearrangement uses TRBV7-3 and TRBJ2-2; TRBD1 is a possible D gene (5 bases). Trimming cost V 0 bases and J 2 bases, with 13 bases left between them. Per germline, CDR1 SGHTA and CDR2 FQGTGA. This CDR3 has 17 residues. The CDR3 sequence: CASSLTYRSTNTGELFF. In nucleotides, the CDR3 is TGTGCCAGCAGCTTAACCTACAGGAGTACTAACACCGGGGAGCTGTTTTTT.

This clonotype was observed a handful of times. The gene calls are TRBV14 and TRBJ1-1; 12 bases map to TRBD1. With V trimmed by 4 bases and J by 1 base, 10 bases remained unmatched. The V gene's germline CDR1 is SGHDN and CDR2 FVKESK. This CDR3 is 18 amino acids long. Here the CDR3 reads CASSPRDRGRLQNTEAFF. CDR3 sequence (DNA): TGTGCCAGCAGCCCCCGGGACAGGGGGCGCCTTCAGAACACTGAAGCTTTCTTT. Looking up the rest from reference TRBV14 and TRBJ1-1 gives the full variable domain: EAGVTQFPSHSVIEKGQTVTLRCDPISGHDNLYWYRRVMGKEIKFLLHFVKESKQDESGMPNNRFLAERTGGTYSTLKVQPAELEDSGVYFCASSPRDRGRLQNTEAFFGQGTRLTVV.

The sample holds a few counts of this clonotype. A much larger clone lies one base from this, so it may be a read error. The chain has TRBV15 and TRBJ1-1; 7 positions match TRBD1. Germline V CDR1 and CDR2: LNHNV, YYDKDF (reference sequence). The CDR3 is 13 residues long. CDR3 nucleotides: TGTGCCACCAGCATCCAAGGGGGCACTGAAGATTTCTTT. It yields the protein CATSIQGGTEDFF. Combining the CDR3 with reference TRBV15 and TRBJ1-1 gives the whole variable domain DAMVIQNPRYQVTQFGKPVTLSCSQTLNHNVMYWYQQKSSQAPKLLFHYYDKDFNNEADTPDNFQSRRPNTSFCFLDIRSPGLGDTAMYLCATSIQGGTEDFFGQGTRLTVV.

This clonotype was seen at least ten times. The rearrangement joins TRBV12-3 or TRBV12-4 to TRBJ2-7; D remains unclear. The CDR3 contains 12 residues. The V gene lost 5 bases and the J gene lost 3 bases, with 8 bases spanning the gap. CDR3 nucleotide sequence: TGTGCCAGCAGTAAAGCTCTCTACGAGCAGTACTTC. This sequence encodes CASSKALYEQYF.

The chain uses TRBV12-3 or TRBV12-4 and TRBJ2-2; D gene unclear. Trimming took 5 bases from V and 7 from J, leaving 8 bases between them. The CDR3 is 12 residues long. The CDR3 is CASSTPSGELFF. The CDR3 DNA follows: TGTGCCAGCAGTACGCCCAGCGGGGAGCTGTTTTTT.

This clonotype was seen many times. This chain joins TRBV5-1 and TRBJ2-7; 9 bases align to TRBD1. Germline loops: CDR1 SGHRS, CDR2 YFSETQ. The ends lost 2 bases at V and 6 bases at J; junction bases unmatched: 6. The CDR3 is 14 residues long. This CDR3 is CASSFWDRALEQYF. The CDR3 region has the DNA TGCGCCAGCAGCTTCTGGGACAGGGCCCTCGAGCAGTACTTC.